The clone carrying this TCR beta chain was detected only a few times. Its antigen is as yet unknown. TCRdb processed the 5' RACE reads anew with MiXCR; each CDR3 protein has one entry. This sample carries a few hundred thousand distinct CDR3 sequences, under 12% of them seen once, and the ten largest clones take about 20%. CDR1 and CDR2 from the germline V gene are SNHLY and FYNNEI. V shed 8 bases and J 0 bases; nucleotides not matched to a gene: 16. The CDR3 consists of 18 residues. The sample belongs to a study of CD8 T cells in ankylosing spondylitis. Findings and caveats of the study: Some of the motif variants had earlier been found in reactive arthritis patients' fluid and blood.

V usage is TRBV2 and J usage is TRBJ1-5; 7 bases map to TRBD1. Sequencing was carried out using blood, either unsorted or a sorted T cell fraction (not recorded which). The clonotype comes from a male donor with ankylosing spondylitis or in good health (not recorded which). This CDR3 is CASRKLIETGYSNQPQHF. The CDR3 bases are TGTGCCAGCCGGAAGCTAATTGAGACAGGGTATAGCAATCAGCCCCAGCATTTT.